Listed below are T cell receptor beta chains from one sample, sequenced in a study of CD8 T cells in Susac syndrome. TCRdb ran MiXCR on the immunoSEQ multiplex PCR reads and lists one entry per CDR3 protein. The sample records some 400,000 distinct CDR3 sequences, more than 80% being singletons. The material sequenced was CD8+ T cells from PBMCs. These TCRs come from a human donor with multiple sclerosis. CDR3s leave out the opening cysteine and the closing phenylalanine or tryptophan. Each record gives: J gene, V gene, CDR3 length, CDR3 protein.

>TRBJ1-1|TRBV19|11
ASSVTENTEAF
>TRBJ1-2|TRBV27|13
ASSSPARGGYGYT
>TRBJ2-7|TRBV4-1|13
ASSQEQLAGVEQY
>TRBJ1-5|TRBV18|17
ASSNSGTGEEWDNQPQH
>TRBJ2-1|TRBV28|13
ASSLRWELGNEQF
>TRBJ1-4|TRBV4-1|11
ASSPLVGEKLF
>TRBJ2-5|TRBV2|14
ASTPPVGDGQETQY
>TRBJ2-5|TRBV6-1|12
ASSRTGEQETQY
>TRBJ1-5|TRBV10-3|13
AISESGETNQPQH
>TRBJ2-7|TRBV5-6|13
ASSFRTGGSYEQY
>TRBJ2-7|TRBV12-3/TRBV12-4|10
ASGSGHYEQY
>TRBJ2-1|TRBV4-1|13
ASSQVPRTDNEQF
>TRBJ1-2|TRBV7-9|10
ASSSLTGGYT
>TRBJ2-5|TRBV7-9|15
ASSSRLAGALQETQY
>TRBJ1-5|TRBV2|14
ASSEAPTGSNQPQH
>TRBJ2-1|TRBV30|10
AWSEGLGEQF
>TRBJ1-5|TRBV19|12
ASRAEGAHQPQH
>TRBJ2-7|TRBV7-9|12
ASSPSEGGEEQY
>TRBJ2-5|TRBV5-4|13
ASSFGLAGGETQY
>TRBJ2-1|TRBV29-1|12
SVGLPSSYNEQF
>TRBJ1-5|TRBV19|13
ASGLTGVGSQPQH
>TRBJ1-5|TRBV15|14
ATSREGGASNQPQH
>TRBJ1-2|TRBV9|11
ASRGTGGNGYT
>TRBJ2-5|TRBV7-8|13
ASSSLLGGAETQY
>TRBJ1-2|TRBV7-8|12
ASSSGQGAYGYT
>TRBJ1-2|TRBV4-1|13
ASSQVAGGNYGYT
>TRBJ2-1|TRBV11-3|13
ASSPHENNYNEQF
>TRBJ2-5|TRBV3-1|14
ASSQDKGPGGETQY
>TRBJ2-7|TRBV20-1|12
SARGDTNIHEQY
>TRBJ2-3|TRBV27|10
ASKGGTDTQY
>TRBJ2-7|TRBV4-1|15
ASSQLLRQGRTDGQY